These 26 T cell receptor beta chains share one sample of origin, sequenced in a study of shared clonotypes between healthy human individuals. TCRdb keeps only in-frame clones here, not all; method: immunoSEQ multiplex PCR. The sample contains 500,000 or so clones, approximately 95% of which appear only once. Input material: naive CD4+ T cells sorted from blood. Subset defined: CD45RA+ positively selected. These receptors were taken from a woman in her twenties or thirties in good health.

The sample holds one count of this clone. This rearrangement joins TRBV28 to TRBJ2-1, with D perhaps matching TRBD1 or TRBD2 (6 bases each). The ends were cut back, 6 bases at V and 0 bases at J, with 12 bases in the middle. Germline V CDR1 and CDR2: MDHEN, SYDVKM. The CDR3 sequence is 15 residues long. The CDR3 DNA reads TGTGCCAGCAGAGGGGGGTCGAGCTCCTACAATGAGCAGTTCTTC. Translation gives CASRGGSSSYNEQFF.

The chain joins TRBV4-2 to TRBJ2-6; possible D gene TRBD1, 5 bases. The V gene lost 1 base and the J gene lost 1 base, with 8 bases spanning the gap. The CDR3 length is 16 residues. The germline V gene has CDR1 LGHNA and CDR2 YNFKEQ. CDR3 sequence reads: CASSQGRGSGANVLTF. The CDR3 nucleotides read TGTGCCAGCAGCCAAGGAAGGGGATCTGGGGCCAACGTCCTGACTTTC.

The V gene is TRBV11-2, the J gene TRBJ2-7, with 8 bases aligning to TRBD2. CDR1 SGHAT and CDR2 FQNNGV come from the germline V gene. The CDR3 totals 16 residues. With V trimmed by 5 bases and J by 1 base, 10 bases remained unmatched. The CDR3 loop is CASSTWGSGSSYEQYF. CDR3 DNA sequence: TGTGCCAGCAGCACTTGGGGGAGCGGGAGTTCCTACGAGCAGTACTTC. The full variable domain, its missing parts supplied by reference TRBV11-2 and TRBJ2-7, is EAGVAQSPRYKIIEKRQSVAFWCNPISGHATLYWYQQILGQGPKLLIQFQNNGVVDDSQLPKDRFSAERLKGVDSTLKIQPAKLEDSAVYLCASSTWGSGSSYEQYFGPGTRLTVT.

V usage is TRBV28 and J usage is TRBJ1-2, with a possible D match to TRBD1 (6 bases). The germline gives CDR1 MDHEN, CDR2 SYDVKM. The length of the CDR3 is 14 residues. V lost 3 bases and J 4 bases, leaving 12 bases between the germline ends. The CDR3 loop reads CASSFRQALYGYTF. For the CDR3, the DNA is TGTGCCAGCAGTTTCCGACAGGCCCTCTATGGCTACACCTTC.

The chain is built from TRBV5-4 and TRBJ2-2, with D unclear. The germline V gene has CDR1 SGHNT and CDR2 YYREEE (reference sequence). The V end lost 5 bases, the J end lost 0 bases, and 11 bases lay between the germline ends. The CDR3 covers 15 residues. The DNA for the CDR3 is TGTGCCAGCAGTCGAGGTTCCCCGAACACCGGGGAGCTGTTTTTT. Its protein product is CASSRGSPNTGELFF.

The chain carries TRBV29-1 and TRBJ2-5, with TRBD2 as a possible D gene (6 bases). Germline V CDR1 and CDR2: SQVTM, ANQGSEA. The germline V and J ends were trimmed by 6 bases and 3 bases, with 23 bases remaining between them. The CDR3 is 16 amino acids. In nucleotides, the CDR3 is TGCAGCGTAGAGGGTGCCAACCTAGCGAGAGAAGAGACCCAGTACTTC. Translating it yields CSVEGANLAREETQYF.

The chain couples TRBV10-2 to TRBJ2-7; 8 bases agree with TRBD2. Trimming took 2 bases from V and 4 from J; bases not matched to a gene: 13. The CDR3 runs to 17 residues. CDR1 and CDR2 from the germline V gene are WSHSY and SAAADI. The DNA of the CDR3 is TGCGCCAGCAGTGAGCCCCCCTGGCCGGGACTAGTATACGAGCAGTACTTC. This sequence encodes CASSEPPWPGLVYEQYF.

The rearrangement uses TRBV28 and TRBJ1-1; no definite D call. The germline V gene encodes CDR1 MDHEN and CDR2 SYDVKM. The CDR3 loop spans 14 amino acids. The ends were cut back, 3 bases at V and 1 base at J, with 9 bases in the middle. The DNA of the CDR3 is TGTGCCAGCAGTTTTCTTCAGTCGAACACTGAAGCTTTCTTT. It translates to CASSFLQSNTEAFF. Looking up the rest from reference TRBV28 and TRBJ1-1 gives the full variable domain: DVKVTQSSRYLVKRTGEKVFLECVQDMDHENMFWYRQDPGLGLRLIYFSYDVKMKEKGDIPEGYSVSREKKERFSLILESASTNQTSMYLCASSFLQSNTEAFFGQGTRLTVV.

The chain combines TRBV9 with TRBJ2-1; D may be TRBD1 or TRBD2 (5 bases each). The CDR3 spans 12 residues. V lost 3 bases and J lost 9, with 10 bases in between. The germline CDR1 and CDR2 sequences are SGDLS and YYNGEE. This chain's CDR3 is CASSAAGTEQFF. The CDR3 DNA reads TGTGCCAGCAGCGCTGCCGGGACTGAGCAGTTCTTC.

This chain links TRBV6-5 with TRBJ2-7; 9 nucleotides match TRBD1. Germline CDR1 and CDR2: MNHEY and SVGAGI. The CDR3 has 15 amino acids. V trimming: 1 base; J trimming: 3 bases; junction bases outside the gene matches: 4. CDR3 residues: CASSYLGQGSYEQYF. The CDR3 bases are TGTGCCAGCAGTTACTTGGGACAGGGTAGCTACGAGCAGTACTTC.

The rearrangement uses TRBV6-6 and TRBJ2-2; 9 positions match TRBD2. Germline trimming cut 2 bases from V and 4 bases from J; bases unmatched to any gene: 2. Germline V gene data show CDR1 as MNHNY and CDR2 as SVGAGI (reference sequence). The CDR3 contains 15 residues. CDR3: CASSYLAGTTGELFF. The CDR3, as DNA: TGTGCCAGCAGTTACCTAGCGGGGACCACCGGGGAGCTGTTTTTT.

J is TRBJ2-7 and V is TRBV6-1; D gene unclear. The V gene's germline CDR1 is MNHNS and CDR2 SASEGT. This CDR3 has 18 residues. The V end was cut by 3 bases, the J end by 4 bases, with 25 bases between. DNA for the CDR3: TGTGCCAGCAGTGATGTAATGTTGGGGAAGAGGTGGGGATACGAGCAGTACTTC. This gives the protein CASSDVMLGKRWGYEQYF.

The chain couples TRBV21-1 to TRBJ2-7. TRBV21-1 is a documented pseudogene. This CDR3 spans 14 amino acids. For the CDR3, the DNA is TGTGCCAGCAGCAAAAGGACGACGGGACCAGAGCAGTACTTC. Translation: CASSKRTTGPEQYF.

The J gene is TRBJ2-5, the V gene TRBV5-1; unclear D gene. The DNA end is a closer match to TRBJ2-7, so the J assignment may be wrong. The germline gives CDR1 SGHRS, CDR2 YFSETQ. The CDR3 has 13 amino acids. CDR3 protein: CASSLRPDYEQYF. The CDR3 bases are TGCGCCAGCAGCTTGCGGCCAGACTACGAGCAGTACTTC.

The chain links TRBV2 to TRBJ2-3; 14 bases are shared with TRBD2. This CDR3 is built from 16 residues. The germline gives CDR1 SNHLY, CDR2 FYNNEI. Trimming cost V 3 bases and J 1 base; bases outside gene matches: 0. The CDR3 DNA is TGTGCCAGCAGTGAGGGACTAGCGGGAGGCACAGATACGCAGTATTTT. Its protein is CASSEGLAGGTDTQYF.

The chain is built from TRBV7-3 and TRBJ2-5; D remains unclear. CDR3 length: 14 amino acids. V was pared by 0 bases and J by 0 bases, with 5 bases between. Per germline, CDR1 SGHTA and CDR2 FQGTGA. The CDR3 loop reads CASSLTSDQETQYF. The DNA of the CDR3 is TGTGCCAGCAGCTTAACGTCGGACCAAGAGACCCAGTACTTC.

This chain uses TRBV5-1 with TRBJ1-2; no reliable D call. Trimming shortened V by 0 bases and J by 8 bases, and 14 bases separated the two germline ends. The CDR3 is made up of 14 amino acids. Per the germline V gene, CDR1 is SGHRS and CDR2 is YFSETQ. The CDR3 is CASSLADGVEGYTF. As DNA, the CDR3 is TGCGCCAGCAGCTTGGCCGACGGGGTGGAAGGCTACACCTTC.

The chain combines TRBV6-1 with TRBJ1-5; 8 bases map to TRBD1. The CDR3 runs 13 residues. Germline lookup yields CDR1 MNHNS and CDR2 SASEGT. V shed 6 bases, J shed 4 bases, and the junction held 2 bases outside the gene matches. CDR3: CASRTGENQPQHF. The CDR3 DNA follows: TGTGCCAGCAGGACAGGGGAAAATCAGCCCCAGCATTTT.

V and J are TRBV28 and TRBJ1-5; TRBD1 matches at 10 bases. Germline loops: CDR1 MDHEN, CDR2 SYDVKM. This CDR3 has 15 residues. After removal of 3 bases from V and 1 base from J, the junction contained 0 bases not matched to a gene. In DNA, the CDR3 is TGTGCCAGCAGTTTGGGACAGGGGAGCAATCAGCCCCAGCATTTT. Residues: CASSLGQGSNQPQHF.

DNA for the CDR3: TGTGCCAGCAGCTCAGCAGGGCTTCCAAACACTGAAGCTTTCTTT. Its protein product is CASSSAGLPNTEAFF. This chain uses TRBV7-3 with TRBJ1-1, with TRBD1 as a possible D gene (5 bases). The V end lost 4 bases, the J end lost 2 bases, and 14 bases lay between the germline ends. The CDR3 runs to 15 residues. Germline-derived CDR1 and CDR2 are SGHTA and FQGTGA.

J is TRBJ2-5 and V is TRBV28; TRBD2 aligns across 7 bases. Gene TRBJ2-7 matches the end of the DNA better, so the J call may be wrong. Germline assignment: CDR1 MDHEN and CDR2 SYDVKM. The CDR3 extends over 15 amino acids. The CDR3 loop reads CASSLGPGGTYEQYF. The CDR3 coding sequence is TGTGCCAGCAGTCTCGGTCCGGGAGGAACCTACGAGCAGTACTTC.

The rearrangement links TRBV30 to TRBJ2-7, with D possibly matching TRBD1 (5 bases). The CDR3 extends over 14 amino acids. Deletions cut 2 bases from V and 3 bases from J, with 14 bases between. Germline V gives CDR1 GTSNPN, CDR2 SVGIG (reference sequence). CDR3 coding DNA: TGTGCCTGGAGTCGAGACAGTACCCGCTACGAGCAGTACTTC. Translation gives CAWSRDSTRYEQYF. Using reference TRBV30 and TRBJ2-7 for the parts outside the CDR3, the full variable domain is SQTIHQWPATLVQPVGSPLSLECTVEGTSNPNLYWYRQAAGRGLQLLFYSVGIGQISSEVPQNLSASRPQDRQFILSSKKLLLSDSGFYLCAWSRDSTRYEQYFGPGTRLTVT.

The chain recombines TRBV29-1 with TRBJ2-2; 9 bases are shared with TRBD2. V dropped 1 base and J dropped 8; count of bases not matched to a gene: 17. The CDR3 is made up of 18 amino acids. Germline CDR1 and CDR2: SQVTM and ANQGSEA. The CDR3 protein is CSVEGGRLAGHRAGELFF. The CDR3 bases are TGCAGCGTTGAAGGCGGGAGGCTAGCGGGACACCGGGCGGGGGAGCTGTTTTTT.

J is TRBJ2-2 and V is TRBV7-9, with D perhaps matching TRBD2 (6 bases). Germline V lookup: CDR1 SEHNR, CDR2 FQNEAQ (reference sequence). This CDR3 region has 17 residues. Trimming removed 5 bases at V and 4 bases at J, with 20 bases between. Here the CDR3 reads CASSRPRREKVTGELFF. CDR3 nucleotides: TGTGCCAGCAGCCGCCCCAGGAGGGAGAAGGTCACCGGGGAGCTGTTTTTT. The full variable domain, its missing parts supplied by reference TRBV7-9 and TRBJ2-2, is DTGVSQNPRHKITKRGQNVTFRCDPISEHNRLYWYRQTLGQGPEFLTYFQNEAQLEKSRLLSDRFSAERPKGSFSTLEIQRTEQGDSAMYLCASSRPRREKVTGELFFGEGSRLTVL.

The V and J genes are TRBV5-1 and TRBJ1-3; D might be TRBD1 (6 bases). V lost 3 bases to trimming and J lost 2 bases, with 12 bases between them. In germline, CDR1 is SGHRS, CDR2 YFSETQ. The CDR3 is 15 amino acids. The CDR3 DNA reads as TGCGCCAGCAGCTCCTCTCGGACAGCTGGAAACACCATATATTTT. It encodes CASSSSRTAGNTIYF.

V usage is TRBV6-6 and J usage is TRBJ1-5; D call uncertain. Trimming pared 1 base from V and 6 bases from J, leaving 16 bases between. From germline, CDR1 is MNHNY and CDR2 SVGAGI (reference sequence). This CDR3 is built from 16 residues. CDR3: CASSYLKGTGSQPQHF. The CDR3 nucleotides read TGTGCCAGCAGTTACTTGAAGGGCACGGGTAGTCAGCCCCAGCATTTT.